Described below is a single T cell receptor (beta chain) sequence and its context. Cells were sorted from thawed PBMC rested overnight and stained with GMM-loaded CD1B tetramer, viability dye and anti-CD3. CD1B tetramers were loaded with Rhodococcus equi-derived C32 glucose monomycolate. PBMC for tetramer sorting were first depleted of CD14-expressing monocytes. From each donor, approximately 100,000 tetramer-negative cells were sorted. No alpha-beta pairing information exists for these sequences. This table comes from immunoSEQ multiplex PCR, and its TCRdb copy is limited to in-frame clones, with some not included. The table has 88,000 or so clones, about nine tenths seen once. The sample belongs to a study of T cells in tuberculosis. Background on the study: CD1B tetramers identified T cells specific for mycobacterial lipid GMM.

Input material: CD1b-GMM tetramer-negative cells sorted from PBMCs. This receptor was identified in an adult woman with latent tuberculosis.

For the CDR3, the DNA is TGTGCCAGCAGCTTGCCAGGCCCCATCACTGAAGCTTTCTTT. Its protein is CASSLPGPITEAFF. This chain uses TRBV5-4 with TRBJ1-1; D not resolved. This CDR3 spans 14 amino acids. V was trimmed by 1 base and J by 4 bases, leaving 11 bases between them. Germline V gene data show CDR1 as SGHNT and CDR2 as YYREEE (reference sequence).